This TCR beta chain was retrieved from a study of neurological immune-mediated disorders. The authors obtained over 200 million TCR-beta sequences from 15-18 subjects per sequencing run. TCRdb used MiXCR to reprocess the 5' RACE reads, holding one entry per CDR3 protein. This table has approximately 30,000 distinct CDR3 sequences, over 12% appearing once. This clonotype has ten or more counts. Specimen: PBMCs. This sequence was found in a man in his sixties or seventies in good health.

The CDR3 region is CASSLALPAGNTIYF. The CDR3 DNA reads as TGTGCCAGCAGCTTAGCGCTTCCGGCTGGAAACACCATATATTTT. V is TRBV7-2 and J is TRBJ1-3; D ambiguous. This CDR3 is built from 15 residues. Germline CDR1 and CDR2: SGHTA and FQGNSA. V lost 0 bases to trimming and J lost 2 bases, with 8 bases between them.